This T cell receptor beta chain originates from a study of blood T cell repertoires in COVID-19. Study summary: Italy, Spain and the United States were the sources of the convalescent and acute COVID-19 samples.

Sequencing used immunoSEQ multiplex PCR; TCRdb keeps in-frame clones, though not all of them. The top ten hold around 5.5% of the sample, which has approximately 210,000 clones, approximately 84% seen once. The CDR3 is 11 residues long. CDR1 is MNHEY and CDR2 is SMNVEV in the germline V gene (reference sequence). The TCR sequence derives from a woman in her sixties or seventies with active or convalescent COVID-19. This sequence joins TRBV27 and TRBJ2-7; possible D gene TRBD2, 6 bases. Sample: peripheral blood. The DNA of the CDR3 is TGTGGCCAAGGGAGGACCTACGAGCAGTACTTC. Residues: CGQGRTYEQYF.